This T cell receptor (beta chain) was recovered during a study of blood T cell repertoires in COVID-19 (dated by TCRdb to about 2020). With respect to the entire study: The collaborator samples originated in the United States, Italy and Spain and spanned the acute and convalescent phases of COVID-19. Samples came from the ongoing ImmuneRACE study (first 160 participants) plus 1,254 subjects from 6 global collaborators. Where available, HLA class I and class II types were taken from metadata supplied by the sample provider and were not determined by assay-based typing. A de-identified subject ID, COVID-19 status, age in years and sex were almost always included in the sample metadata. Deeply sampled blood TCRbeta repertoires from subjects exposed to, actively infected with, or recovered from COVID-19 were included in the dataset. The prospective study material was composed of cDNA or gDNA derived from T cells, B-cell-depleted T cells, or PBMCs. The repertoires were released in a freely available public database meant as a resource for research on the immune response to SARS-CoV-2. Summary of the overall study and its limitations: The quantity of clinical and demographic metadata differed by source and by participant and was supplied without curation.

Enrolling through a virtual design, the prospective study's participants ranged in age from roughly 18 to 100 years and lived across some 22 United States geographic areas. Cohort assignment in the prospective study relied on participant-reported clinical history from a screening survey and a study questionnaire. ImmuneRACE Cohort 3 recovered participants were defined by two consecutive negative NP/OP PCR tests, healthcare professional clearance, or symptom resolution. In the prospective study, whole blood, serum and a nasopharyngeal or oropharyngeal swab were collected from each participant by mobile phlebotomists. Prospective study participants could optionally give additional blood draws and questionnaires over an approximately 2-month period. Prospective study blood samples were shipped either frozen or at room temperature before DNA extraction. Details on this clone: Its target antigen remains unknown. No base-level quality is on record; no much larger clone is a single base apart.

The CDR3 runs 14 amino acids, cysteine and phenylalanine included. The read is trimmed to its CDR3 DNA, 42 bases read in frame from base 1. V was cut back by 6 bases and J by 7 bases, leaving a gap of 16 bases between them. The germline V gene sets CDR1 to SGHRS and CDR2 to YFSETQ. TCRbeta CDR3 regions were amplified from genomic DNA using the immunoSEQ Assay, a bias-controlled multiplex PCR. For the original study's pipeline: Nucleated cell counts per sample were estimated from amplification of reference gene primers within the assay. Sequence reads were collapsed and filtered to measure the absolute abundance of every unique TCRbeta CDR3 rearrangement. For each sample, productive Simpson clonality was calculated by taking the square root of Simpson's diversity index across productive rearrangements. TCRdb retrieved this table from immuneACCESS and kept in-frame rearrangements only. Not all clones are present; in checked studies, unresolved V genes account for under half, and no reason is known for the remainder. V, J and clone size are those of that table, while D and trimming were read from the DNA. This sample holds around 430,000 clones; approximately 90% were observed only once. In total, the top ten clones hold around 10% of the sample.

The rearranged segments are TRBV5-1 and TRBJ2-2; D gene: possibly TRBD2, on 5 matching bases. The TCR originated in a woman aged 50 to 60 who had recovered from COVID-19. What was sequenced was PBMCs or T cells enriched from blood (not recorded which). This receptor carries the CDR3 CASKERTGGGELFF. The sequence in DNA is TGCGCCAGCAAAGAGAGGACCGGAGGCGGGGAGCTGTTTTTT.